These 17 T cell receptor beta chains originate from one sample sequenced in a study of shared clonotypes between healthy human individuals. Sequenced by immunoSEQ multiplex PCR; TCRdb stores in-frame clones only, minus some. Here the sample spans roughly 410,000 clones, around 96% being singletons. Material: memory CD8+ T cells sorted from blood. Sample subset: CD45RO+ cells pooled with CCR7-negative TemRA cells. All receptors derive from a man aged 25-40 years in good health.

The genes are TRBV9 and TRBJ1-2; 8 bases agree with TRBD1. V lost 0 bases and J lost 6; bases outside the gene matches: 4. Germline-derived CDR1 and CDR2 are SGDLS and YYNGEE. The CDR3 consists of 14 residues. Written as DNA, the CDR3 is TGTGCCAGCAGCGTAGGGTCAGGGGGCAATGGCTACACCTTC. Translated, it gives CASSVGSGGNGYTF.

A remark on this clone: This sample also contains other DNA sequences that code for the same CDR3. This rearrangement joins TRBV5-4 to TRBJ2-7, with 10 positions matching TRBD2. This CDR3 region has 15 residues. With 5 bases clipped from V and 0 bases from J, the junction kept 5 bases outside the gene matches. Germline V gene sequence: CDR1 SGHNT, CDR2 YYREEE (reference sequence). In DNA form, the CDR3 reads TGTGCCAGCAGTCGCAGCGGGAGGGCCTCCTACGAGCAGTACTTC. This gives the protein CASSRSGRASYEQYF.

This chain's CDR3 is CASSLRPPSGNTIYF. In nucleotides, the CDR3 is TGTGCCAGCAGCTTGCGCCCGCCCTCTGGAAACACCATATATTTT. This chain connects TRBV13 to TRBJ1-3; D is unclear. Deletions cut 3 bases from V and 0 bases from J, with 9 bases between. This CDR3 is built from 15 residues. From germline, CDR1 is PRHDT and CDR2 FYEKMQ (reference sequence). Drawing the rest from reference TRBV13 and TRBJ1-3, the complete variable domain is AAGVIQSPRHLIKEKRETATLKCYPIPRHDTVYWYQQGPGQDPQFLISFYEKMQSDKGSIPDRFSAQQFSDYHSELNMSSLELGDSALYFCASSLRPPSGNTIYFGEGSWLTVV.

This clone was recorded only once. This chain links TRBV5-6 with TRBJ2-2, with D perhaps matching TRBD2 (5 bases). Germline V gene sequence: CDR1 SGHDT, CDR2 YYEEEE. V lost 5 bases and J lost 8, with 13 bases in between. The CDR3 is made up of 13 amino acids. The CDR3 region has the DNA TGTGCCAGCAGAAATGAGGGAGCGGGGGAGCTGTTTTTT. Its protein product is CASRNEGAGELFF. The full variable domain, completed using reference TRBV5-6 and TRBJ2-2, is DAGVTQSPTHLIKTRGQQVTLRCSPKSGHDTVSWYQQALGQGPQFIFQYYEEEERQRGNFPDRFSGHQFPNYSSELNVNALLLGDSALYLCASRNEGAGELFFGEGSRLTVL.

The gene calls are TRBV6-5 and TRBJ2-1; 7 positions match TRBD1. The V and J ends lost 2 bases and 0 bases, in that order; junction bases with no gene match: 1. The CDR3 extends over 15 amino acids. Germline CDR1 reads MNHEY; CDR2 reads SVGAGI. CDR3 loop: CASSYRDSSYNEQFF. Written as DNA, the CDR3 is TGTGCCAGCAGTTACCGGGACAGCTCCTACAATGAGCAGTTCTTC.

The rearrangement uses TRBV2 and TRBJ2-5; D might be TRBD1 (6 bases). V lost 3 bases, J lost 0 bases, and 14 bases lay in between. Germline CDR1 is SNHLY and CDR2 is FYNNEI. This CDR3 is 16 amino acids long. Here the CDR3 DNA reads TGTGCCAGCAGTGATAGGGCAGGGGCCTACCAAGAGACCCAGTACTTC. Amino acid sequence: CASSDRAGAYQETQYF.

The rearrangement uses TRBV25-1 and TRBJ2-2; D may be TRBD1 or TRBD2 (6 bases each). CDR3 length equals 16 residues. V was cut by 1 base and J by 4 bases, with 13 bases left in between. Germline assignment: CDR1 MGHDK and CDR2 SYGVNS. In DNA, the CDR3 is TGTGCCAGCAGTGAATCGTGGGGGGCGGGCACCGGGGAGCTGTTTTTT. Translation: CASSESWGAGTGELFF.

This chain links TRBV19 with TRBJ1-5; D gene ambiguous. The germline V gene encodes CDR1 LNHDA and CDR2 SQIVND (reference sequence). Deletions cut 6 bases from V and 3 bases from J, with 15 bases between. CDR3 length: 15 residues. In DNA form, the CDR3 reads TGTGCCAGTAGGAGCCTGGGATGGGCCAATCAGCCCCAGCATTTT. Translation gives CASRSLGWANQPQHF.

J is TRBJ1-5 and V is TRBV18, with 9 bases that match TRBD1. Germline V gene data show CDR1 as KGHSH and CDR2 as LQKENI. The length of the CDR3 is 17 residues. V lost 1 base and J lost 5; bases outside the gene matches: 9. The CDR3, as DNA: TGTGCCAGCTCACCACGACAGGGACAGGGAAGCGATCAGCCCCAGCATTTT. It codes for CASSPRQGQGSDQPQHF.

Written as DNA, the CDR3 is TGTGCCAGCAGTGCACAGGGGAACACTGAAGCTTTCTTT. Protein product: CASSAQGNTEAFF. The chain combines TRBV6-5 with TRBJ1-1, with D maybe TRBD1 (6 bases). The germline V gene encodes CDR1 MNHEY and CDR2 SVGAGI. The V and J ends lost 5 bases and 1 base respectively, with 8 bases between them. The CDR3 runs to 13 residues.

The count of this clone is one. CDR3 sequence (DNA): TGTGCCAGCAGTATGGGACTAGCGGGAGTCCCTAGCACAGATACGCAGTATTTT. This translates into CASSMGLAGVPSTDTQYF. The V and J genes are TRBV9 and TRBJ2-3, with TRBD2 matching 14 bases. The trim removed 5 bases at V and 0 bases at J, leaving 8 bases unmatched. The CDR3 loop spans 18 amino acids. Germline assignment: CDR1 SGDLS and CDR2 YYNGEE. The full variable domain, with the rest looked up from reference TRBV9 and TRBJ2-3, is DSGVTQTPKHLITATGQRVTLRCSPRSGDLSVYWYQQSLDQGLQFLIQYYNGEERAKGNILERFSAQQFPDLHSELNLSSLELGDSALYFCASSMGLAGVPSTDTQYFGPGTRLTVL.

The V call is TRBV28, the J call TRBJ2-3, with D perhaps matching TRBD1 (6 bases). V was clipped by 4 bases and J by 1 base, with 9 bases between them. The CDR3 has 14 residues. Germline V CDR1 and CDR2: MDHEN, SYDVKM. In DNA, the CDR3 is TGTGCCAGCAGTTGGGACACTGGCACAGATACGCAGTATTTT. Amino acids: CASSWDTGTDTQYF.

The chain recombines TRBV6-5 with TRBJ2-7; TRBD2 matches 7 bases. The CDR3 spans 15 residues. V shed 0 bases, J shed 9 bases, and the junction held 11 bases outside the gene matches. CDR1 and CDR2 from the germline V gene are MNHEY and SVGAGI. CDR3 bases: TGTGCCAGCAGTTACTCGTCTAGCGGAAGCTATCGGCAGTACTTC. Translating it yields CASSYSSSGSYRQYF.

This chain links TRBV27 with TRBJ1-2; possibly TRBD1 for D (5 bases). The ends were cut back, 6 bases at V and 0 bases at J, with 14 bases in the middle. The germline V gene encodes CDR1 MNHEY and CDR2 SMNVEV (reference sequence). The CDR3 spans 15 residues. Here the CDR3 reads CASSVTLTANYGYTF. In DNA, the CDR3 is TGTGCCAGCAGCGTTACCTTGACAGCTAACTATGGCTACACCTTC.

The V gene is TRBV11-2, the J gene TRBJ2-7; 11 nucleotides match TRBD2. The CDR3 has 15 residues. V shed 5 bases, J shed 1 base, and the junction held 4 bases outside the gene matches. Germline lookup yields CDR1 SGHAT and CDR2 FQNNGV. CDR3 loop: CASSTGTSGSYEQYF. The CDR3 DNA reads TGTGCCAGCAGCACCGGGACTAGCGGATCCTACGAGCAGTACTTC.

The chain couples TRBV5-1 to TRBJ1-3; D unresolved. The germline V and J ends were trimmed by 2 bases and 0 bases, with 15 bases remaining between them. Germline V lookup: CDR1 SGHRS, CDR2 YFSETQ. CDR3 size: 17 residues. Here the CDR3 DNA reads TGCGCCAGCAGCTTCCGACCGTCCACCACCTCTGGAAACACCATATATTTT. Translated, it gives CASSFRPSTTSGNTIYF.

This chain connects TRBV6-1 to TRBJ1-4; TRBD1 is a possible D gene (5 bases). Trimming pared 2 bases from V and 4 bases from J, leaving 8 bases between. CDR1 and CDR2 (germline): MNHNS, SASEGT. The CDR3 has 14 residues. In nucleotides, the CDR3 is TGTGCCAGCAGTGAAAGGGGTTTTAATGAAAAACTGTTTTTT. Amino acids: CASSERGFNEKLFF.